One sample yielded the 2 T cell receptor beta chains listed below, sequenced in a study of shared clonotypes between healthy human individuals. Clones were read by immunoSEQ multiplex PCR, and TCRdb kept only the in-frame ones, dropping some. The sample has roughly 1 million clones; approximately 72% are singletons. Sequenced material: memory CD4+ T cells sorted from blood. Subset given: CD45RA-negative fraction. The origin of the receptors is a man aged 18 to 30 in good health.

This clone was counted a few times. The chain employs TRBV6-1 and TRBJ2-1, with D perhaps matching TRBD2 (5 bases). Germline loops: CDR1 MNHNS, CDR2 SASEGT. The CDR3 spans 15 residues. The germline V and J ends were trimmed by 2 bases and 6 bases, with 14 bases remaining between them. CDR3 in DNA: TGTGCCAGCAGTGAATTTCAGAGCGGCGTCAATGAGCAGTTCTTC. Protein sequence: CASSEFQSGVNEQFF.

Notes on this clone: This specimen includes other DNA sequences encoding the same CDR3. The rearrangement links TRBV11-2 to TRBJ1-2; D unresolved. The V end was cut by 3 bases, the J end by 0 bases, with 5 bases between. Looked up from germline, CDR1 is SGHAT and CDR2 is FQNNGV. The CDR3 loop spans 13 amino acids. As DNA, the CDR3 is TGTGCCAGCAGCTTCAGAGCTAACTATGGCTACACCTTC. Translated, it gives CASSFRANYGYTF.